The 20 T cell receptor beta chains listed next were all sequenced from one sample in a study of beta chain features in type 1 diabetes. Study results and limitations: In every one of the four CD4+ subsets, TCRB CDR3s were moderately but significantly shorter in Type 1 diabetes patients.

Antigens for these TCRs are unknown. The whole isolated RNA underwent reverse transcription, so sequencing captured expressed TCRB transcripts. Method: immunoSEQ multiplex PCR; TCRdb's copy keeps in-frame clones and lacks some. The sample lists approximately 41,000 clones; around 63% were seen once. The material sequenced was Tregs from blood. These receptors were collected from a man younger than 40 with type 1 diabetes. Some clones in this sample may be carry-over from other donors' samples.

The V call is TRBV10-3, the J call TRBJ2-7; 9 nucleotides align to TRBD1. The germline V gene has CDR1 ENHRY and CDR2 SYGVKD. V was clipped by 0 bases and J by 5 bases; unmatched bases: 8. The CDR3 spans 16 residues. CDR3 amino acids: CAISESIPGTGNEQYF. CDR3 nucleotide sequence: TGTGCCATCAGTGAGTCGATTCCTGGGACAGGGAACGAGCAGTACTTC.

This CDR3 is CASSLLGQGKEYF. Here the CDR3 DNA reads TGTGCCAGCAGCTTATTGGGACAGGGGAAGGAGTACTTC. This rearrangement joins TRBV7-2 to TRBJ2-7; 10 nucleotides align to TRBD1. V was pared by 2 bases and J by 11 bases, with 6 bases of the junction left unmatched. The CDR3 covers 13 residues. The germline gives CDR1 SGHTA, CDR2 FQGNSA.

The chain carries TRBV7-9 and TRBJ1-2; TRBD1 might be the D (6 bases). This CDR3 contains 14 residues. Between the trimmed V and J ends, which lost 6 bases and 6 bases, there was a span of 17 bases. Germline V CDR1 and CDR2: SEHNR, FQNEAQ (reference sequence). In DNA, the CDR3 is TGTGCCAGCAGTCGGCCGGCAGGGGTGAATGGCTACACCTTC. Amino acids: CASSRPAGVNGYTF.

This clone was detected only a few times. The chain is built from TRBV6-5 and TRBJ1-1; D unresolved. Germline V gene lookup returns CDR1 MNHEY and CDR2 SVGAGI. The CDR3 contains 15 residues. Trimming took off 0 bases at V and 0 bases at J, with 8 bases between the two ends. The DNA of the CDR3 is TGTGCCAGCAGTTACTCGGCCAGGCTGAACACTGAAGCTTTCTTT. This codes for CASSYSARLNTEAFF.

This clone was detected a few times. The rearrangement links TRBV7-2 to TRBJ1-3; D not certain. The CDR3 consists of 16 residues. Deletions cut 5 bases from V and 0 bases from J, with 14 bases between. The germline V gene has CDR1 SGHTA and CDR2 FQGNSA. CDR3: CASSPYSGFSGNTIYF. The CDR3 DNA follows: TGTGCCAGCAGCCCGTACAGTGGGTTCTCTGGAAACACCATATATTTT.

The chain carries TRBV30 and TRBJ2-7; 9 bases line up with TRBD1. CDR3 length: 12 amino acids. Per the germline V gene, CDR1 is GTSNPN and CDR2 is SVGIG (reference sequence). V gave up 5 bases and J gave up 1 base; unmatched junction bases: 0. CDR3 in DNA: TGTGCCTGGGGACAGGGGTCCTACGAGCAGTACTTC. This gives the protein CAWGQGSYEQYF.

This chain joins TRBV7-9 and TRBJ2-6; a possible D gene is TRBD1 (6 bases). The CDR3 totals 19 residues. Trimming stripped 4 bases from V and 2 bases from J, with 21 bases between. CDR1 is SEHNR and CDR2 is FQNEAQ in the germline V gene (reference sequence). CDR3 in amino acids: CASSSLTGRGSTGANVLTF. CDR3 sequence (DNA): TGTGCCAGCAGCTCCCTGACAGGCAGGGGAAGTACTGGGGCCAACGTCCTGACTTTC. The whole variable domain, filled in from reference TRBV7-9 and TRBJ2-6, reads DTGVSQNPRHKITKRGQNVTFRCDPISEHNRLYWYRQTLGQGPEFLTYFQNEAQLEKSRLLSDRFSAERPKGSFSTLEIQRTEQGDSAMYLCASSSLTGRGSTGANVLTFGAGSRLTVL.

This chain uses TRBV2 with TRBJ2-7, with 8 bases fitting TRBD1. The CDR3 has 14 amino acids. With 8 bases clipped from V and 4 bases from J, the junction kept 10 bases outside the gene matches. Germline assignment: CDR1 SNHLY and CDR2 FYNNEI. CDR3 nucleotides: TGTGCCAGCCGTGTGGAGACAGGGGCATACGAGCAGTACTTC. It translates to CASRVETGAYEQYF. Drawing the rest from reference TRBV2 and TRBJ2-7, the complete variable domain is EPEVTQTPSHQVTQMGQEVILRCVPISNHLYFYWYRQILGQKVEFLVSFYNNEISEKSEIFDDQFSVERPDGSNFTLKIRSTKLEDSAMYFCASRVETGAYEQYFGPGTRLTVT.

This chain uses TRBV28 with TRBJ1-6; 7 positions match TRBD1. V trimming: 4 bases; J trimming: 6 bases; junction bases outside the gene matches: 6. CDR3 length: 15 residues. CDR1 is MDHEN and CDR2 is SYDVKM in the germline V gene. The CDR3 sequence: CASSSLGTVNSPLHF. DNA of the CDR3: TGTGCCAGCAGTTCACTTGGGACAGTTAATTCACCCCTCCACTTT.

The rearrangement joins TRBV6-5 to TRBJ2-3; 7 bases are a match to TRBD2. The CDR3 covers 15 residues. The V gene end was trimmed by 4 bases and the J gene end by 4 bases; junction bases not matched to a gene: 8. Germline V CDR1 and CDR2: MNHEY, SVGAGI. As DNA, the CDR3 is TGTGCCAGCAGTTTGGAAACGGGAGGTGCAGATACGCAGTATTTT. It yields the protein CASSLETGGADTQYF.

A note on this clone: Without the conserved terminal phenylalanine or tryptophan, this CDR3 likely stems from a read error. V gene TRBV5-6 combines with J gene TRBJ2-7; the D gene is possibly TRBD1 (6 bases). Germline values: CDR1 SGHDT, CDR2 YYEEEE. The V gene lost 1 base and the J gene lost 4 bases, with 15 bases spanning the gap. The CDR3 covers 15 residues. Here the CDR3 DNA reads TGTGCCAGCAGCTTGTTGGGGGCAATGGTTTACGAGCAGTACCTC. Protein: CASSLLGAMVYEQYL.

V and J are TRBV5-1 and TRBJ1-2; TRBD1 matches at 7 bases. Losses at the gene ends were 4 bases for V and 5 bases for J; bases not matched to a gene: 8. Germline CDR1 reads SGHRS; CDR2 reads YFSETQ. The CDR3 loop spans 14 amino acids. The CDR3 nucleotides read TGCGCCAGCAGCGCTGCAGGGGGTCGGTATGGCTACACCTTC. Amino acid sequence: CASSAAGGRYGYTF.

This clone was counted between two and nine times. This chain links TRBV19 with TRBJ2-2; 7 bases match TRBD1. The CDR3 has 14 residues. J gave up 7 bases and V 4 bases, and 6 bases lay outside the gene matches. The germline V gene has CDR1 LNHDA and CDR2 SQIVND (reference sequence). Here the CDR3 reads CASSTQGEGGELFF. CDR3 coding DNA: TGTGCCAGTAGTACCCAGGGGGAAGGCGGGGAGCTGTTTTTT.

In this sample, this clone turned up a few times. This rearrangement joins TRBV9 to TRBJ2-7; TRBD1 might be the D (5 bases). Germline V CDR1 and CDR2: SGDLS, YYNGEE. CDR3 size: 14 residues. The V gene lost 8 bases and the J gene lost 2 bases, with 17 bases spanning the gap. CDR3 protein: CASSRQLTTYEQYF. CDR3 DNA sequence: TGTGCCAGTAGCCGACAGCTAACCACCTACGAGCAGTACTTC.

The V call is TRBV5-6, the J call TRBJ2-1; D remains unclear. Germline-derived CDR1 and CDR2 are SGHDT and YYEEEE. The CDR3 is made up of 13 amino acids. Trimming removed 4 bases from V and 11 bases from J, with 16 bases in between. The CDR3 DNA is TGTGCCAGCAGCCCGTCTCCTGGCAGGCAGCAGTTCTTC. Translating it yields CASSPSPGRQQFF.

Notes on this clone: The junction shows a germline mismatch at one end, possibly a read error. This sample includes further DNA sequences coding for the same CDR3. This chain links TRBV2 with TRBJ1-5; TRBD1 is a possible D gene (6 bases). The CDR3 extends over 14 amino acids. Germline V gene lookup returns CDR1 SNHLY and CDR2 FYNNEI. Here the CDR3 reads CASSTEGGGQPQHF. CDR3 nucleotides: TGCGCCAGCAGTACAGAGGGGGGGGGTCAGCCCCAGCATTTT.

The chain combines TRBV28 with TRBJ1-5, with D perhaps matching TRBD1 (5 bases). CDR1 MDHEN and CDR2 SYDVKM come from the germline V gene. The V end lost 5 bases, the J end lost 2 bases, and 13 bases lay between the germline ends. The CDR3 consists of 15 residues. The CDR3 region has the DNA TGTGCCAGCAGTACCCAGGGTTGGGGCAATCAGCCCCAGCATTTT. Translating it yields CASSTQGWGNQPQHF.

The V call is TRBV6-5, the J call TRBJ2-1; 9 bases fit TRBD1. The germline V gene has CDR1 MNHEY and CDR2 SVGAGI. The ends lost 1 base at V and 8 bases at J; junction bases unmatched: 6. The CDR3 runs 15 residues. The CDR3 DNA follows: TGTGCCAGCAGTTACTTACGGGACAGGGCCTATGAGCAGTTCTTC. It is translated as CASSYLRDRAYEQFF.

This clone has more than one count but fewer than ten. The CDR3 loop reads CASSNREGVNSPLHF. The CDR3 coding sequence is TGTGCCAGCAGCAACCGAGAGGGGGTTAATTCACCCCTCCACTTT. The V and J genes are TRBV21-1 and TRBJ1-6; the table's D call TRBD1 went unverified against the DNA. TRBV21-1 has pseudogene status. The CDR3 is 15 residues long.

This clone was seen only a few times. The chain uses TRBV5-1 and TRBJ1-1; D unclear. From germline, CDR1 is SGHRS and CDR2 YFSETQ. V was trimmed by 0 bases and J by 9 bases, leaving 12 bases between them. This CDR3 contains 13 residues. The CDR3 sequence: CASSLEFEGQAFF. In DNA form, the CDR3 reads TGCGCCAGCAGCTTGGAATTTGAGGGCCAAGCTTTCTTT.